The 16 T cell receptor beta chains presented below share a single source sample, sequenced in a study of blood T cell repertoires in COVID-19. This table comes from immunoSEQ multiplex PCR, and its TCRdb copy is limited to in-frame clones, with some not included. This table has around 100,000 clones, over 75% appearing once. The sequenced material came from peripheral blood. These receptors were obtained from a woman between 70 and 85 years old who had recovered from COVID-19.

The chain uses TRBV10-3 and TRBJ1-3; the match to TRBD1 covers 8 bases. This CDR3 is built from 14 residues. V shed 6 bases and J 2 bases; nucleotides not matched to a gene: 3. Germline assignment: CDR1 ENHRY and CDR2 SYGVKD. The CDR3 sequence: CAIRTTGAGNTIYF. CDR3 nucleotides: TGTGCCATCAGAACGACAGGGGCTGGAAACACCATATATTTT.

The V and J genes are TRBV28 and TRBJ2-7; no clear D. The CDR3 extends over 11 amino acids. The ends were cut back, 3 bases at V and 3 bases at J, with 3 bases in the middle. Germline CDR1 MDHEN, CDR2 SYDVKM. The CDR3 nucleotides read TGTGCCAGCAGTTTTCACTACGAGCAGTACTTC. Residues: CASSFHYEQYF. The complete variable domain, with remaining parts taken from reference TRBV28 and TRBJ2-7, reads DVKVTQSSRYLVKRTGEKVFLECVQDMDHENMFWYRQDPGLGLRLIYFSYDVKMKEKGDIPEGYSVSREKKERFSLILESASTNQTSMYLCASSFHYEQYFGPGTRLTVT.

The J gene is TRBJ2-7, the V gene TRBV4-3; 9 nucleotides agree with TRBD1. Germline assignment: CDR1 LGHNA and CDR2 YSLEER. V gave up 4 bases and J gave up 2 bases; unmatched junction bases: 6. The CDR3 length is 15 residues. The CDR3 bases are TGCGCCAGCAGCCCTGACAGGGGGGGCCCCTACGAGCAGTACTTC. Encoded protein: CASSPDRGGPYEQYF.

CDR3 in amino acids: CASSYPSGRNSYEQYF. DNA for the CDR3: TGTGCCAGCAGTTACCCTAGCGGGAGGAACTCCTACGAGCAGTACTTC. The V gene is TRBV6-2 or TRBV6-3, the J gene TRBJ2-7; TRBD2 aligns across 11 bases. J lost 0 bases, V lost 2 bases, and 3 bases had no gene match. CDR1 and CDR2 (germline): MNHEY, SVGEGT. The CDR3 spans 16 residues.

The chain joins TRBV5-1 to TRBJ2-1, with 10 bases lining up with TRBD2. The CDR3 is made up of 15 amino acids. Germline V CDR1 and CDR2: SGHRS, YFSETQ. The V and J ends lost 1 base and 10 bases, in that order; junction bases with no gene match: 8. The CDR3 here is CASSLTSGALEEQFF. The DNA for the CDR3 is TGCGCCAGCAGCTTGACTAGCGGGGCCCTAGAGGAGCAGTTCTTC.

This clone appeared a single time. This chain joins TRBV7-8 and TRBJ2-7; TRBD1 agrees at 7 bases. V shed 5 bases, J shed 3 bases, and the junction held 10 bases outside the gene matches. Looked up from germline, CDR1 is SGHVS and CDR2 is FQNEAQ. The CDR3 has 15 amino acids. The CDR3 spells CASSPTGAGVYEQYF. The CDR3 DNA reads TGTGCCAGCAGCCCTACAGGGGCCGGGGTCTACGAGCAGTACTTC. The full variable domain, completed using reference TRBV7-8 and TRBJ2-7, is GAGVSQSPRYKVAKRGQDVALRCDPISGHVSLFWYQQALGQGPEFLTYFQNEAQLDKSGLPSDRFFAERPEGSVSTLKIQRTQQEDSAVYLCASSPTGAGVYEQYFGPGTRLTVT.

The rearrangement links TRBV7-2 to TRBJ2-7, with 9 bases fitting TRBD2. Germline-derived CDR1 and CDR2 are SGHTA and FQGNSA. The CDR3 is made up of 16 amino acids. Unmatched junction bases numbered 6, after V lost 3 bases and J lost 0 bases. The CDR3: CASSFLAGALSYEQYF. CDR3 coding DNA: TGTGCCAGCAGCTTTTTAGCGGGAGCTCTCTCCTACGAGCAGTACTTC.

V and J are TRBV30 and TRBJ2-3; TRBD2 aligns across 13 bases. CDR3 size: 19 residues. The V and J ends lost 0 bases and 4 bases, in that order; junction bases with no gene match: 13. Germline values: CDR1 GTSNPN, CDR2 SVGIG (reference sequence). The CDR3 loop reads CAWSVQWGLGLAGADTQYF. CDR3 bases: TGTGCCTGGAGTGTACAGTGGGGGTTAGGACTAGCGGGAGCAGATACGCAGTATTTT.

V and J are TRBV12-3 or TRBV12-4 and TRBJ1-4, with 8 bases matching TRBD1. J lost 8 bases, V lost 3 bases, and 2 bases had no gene match. This CDR3 is built from 13 residues. The CDR3 DNA reads TGTGCCAGCAGTTTTTACAGGGGGGAAAAACTGTTTTTT. This translates into CASSFYRGEKLFF.

This chain joins TRBV5-1 and TRBJ1-1; D possibly corresponds to TRBD1 (5 bases). The V gene lost 1 base and the J gene lost 5 bases, with 12 bases spanning the gap. The CDR3 loop spans 14 amino acids. Germline V gene sequence: CDR1 SGHRS, CDR2 YFSETQ. The CDR3 protein is CASSLLQGYTEAFF. The CDR3 region has the DNA TGCGCCAGCAGCTTGCTTCAGGGATATACTGAAGCTTTCTTT.

The chain links TRBV14 to TRBJ2-1; 7 bases map to TRBD2. CDR1 is SGHDN and CDR2 is FVKESK in the germline V gene. J gave up 1 base and V 4 bases, and 4 bases lay outside the gene matches. This CDR3 is 15 amino acids long. The DNA of the CDR3 is TGTGCCAGCAGCCCGGGCGGGGGTTCCTACAATGAGCAGTTCTTC. The encoded protein is CASSPGGGSYNEQFF.

The chain recombines TRBV5-1 with TRBJ2-7; 13 bases align to TRBD2. With V trimmed by 6 bases and J by 0 bases, 9 bases remained unmatched. The germline V gene has CDR1 SGHRS and CDR2 YFSETQ. The CDR3 runs to 17 residues. The CDR3 is CASKGLAGPTSSYEQYF. CDR3 coding DNA: TGCGCCAGCAAGGGACTAGCGGGGCCCACGAGCTCCTACGAGCAGTACTTC.

This chain uses TRBV7-9 with TRBJ2-7, with 11 bases that match TRBD2. The J segment lost 4 bases and the V segment lost 5 bases, leaving 4 bases of the junction unmatched. Germline CDR1 reads SEHNR; CDR2 reads FQNEAQ (reference sequence). This CDR3 region has 14 residues. CDR3 DNA sequence: TGTGCCAGCAGCCCGGGGACTAGCGGATACGAGCAGTACTTC. It is translated as CASSPGTSGYEQYF.

The chain recombines TRBV5-4 with TRBJ1-2, with a tentative D call TRBD1 (5 bases). This CDR3 has 14 amino acids. Trimming shortened V by 0 bases and J by 2 bases, and 8 bases separated the two germline ends. Germline loops: CDR1 SGHNT, CDR2 YYREEE (reference sequence). The CDR3 DNA reads TGTGCCAGCAGCTTGGGGACAAGAAACTATGGCTACACCTTC. It yields the protein CASSLGTRNYGYTF.

This clone was recorded a few times. The chain is built from TRBV27 and TRBJ1-2, with 7 bases matching TRBD1. Germline lookup yields CDR1 MNHEY and CDR2 SMNVEV (reference sequence). The CDR3 length is 15 residues. With 3 bases clipped from V and 2 bases from J, the junction kept 6 bases outside the gene matches. The CDR3 protein is CASSLGQPGNYGYTF. CDR3 DNA sequence: TGTGCCAGCAGTTTGGGACAGCCTGGGAACTATGGCTACACCTTC.

Only one count was recorded for this clone. CDR3 sequence reads: CASSPLSGSGRALKGEQYF. CDR3 sequence (DNA): TGTGCCAGCTCACCACTCTCTGGAAGCGGGAGGGCCCTCAAGGGCGAGCAGTACTTC. The rearrangement joins TRBV18 to TRBJ2-7; TRBD2 matches 10 bases. The germline CDR1 and CDR2 sequences are KGHSH and LQKENI. CDR3 size: 19 residues. The V gene end was trimmed by 1 base and the J gene end by 6 bases; junction bases not matched to a gene: 18.